The present T cell receptor beta chain was sequenced within a study of T cell repertoires in cytomegalovirus infection. Study-level information: Alongside well-studied HLA-B-restricted CMV epitopes, recently identified HLA-C-restricted CMV epitopes were also used.

TCRdb re-analysed the reads in MiXCR, keeping a single row per CDR3 protein. This table holds 750,000 to 900,000 distinct CDR3 sequences, about 28% found once. The sample holds a few counts of this clonotype. The antigen remains unidentified. Points from the study as a whole: The ex vivo response was dominated by HLA-C-restricted CMV-specific TCR beta clonotypes.

Here the sequenced sample was cultured CD8+ T cells from PBMCs, taken from culture after CMV antigen stimulation. The clonotype was recovered from a human donor in good health (CMV status not recorded). Some clones in this sample may be carry-over from other donors' samples.

Written as DNA, the CDR3 is TGTGCCAGCAGCTCTTATGGGAGTCCGGACACTGAAGCTTTCTTT. Its protein is CASSSYGSPDTEAFF. The rearrangement links TRBV11-2 to TRBJ1-1; D remains unclear. V lost 4 bases to trimming and J lost 3 bases, with 15 bases between them. Germline lookup yields CDR1 SGHAT and CDR2 FQNNGV. The CDR3 contains 15 residues.